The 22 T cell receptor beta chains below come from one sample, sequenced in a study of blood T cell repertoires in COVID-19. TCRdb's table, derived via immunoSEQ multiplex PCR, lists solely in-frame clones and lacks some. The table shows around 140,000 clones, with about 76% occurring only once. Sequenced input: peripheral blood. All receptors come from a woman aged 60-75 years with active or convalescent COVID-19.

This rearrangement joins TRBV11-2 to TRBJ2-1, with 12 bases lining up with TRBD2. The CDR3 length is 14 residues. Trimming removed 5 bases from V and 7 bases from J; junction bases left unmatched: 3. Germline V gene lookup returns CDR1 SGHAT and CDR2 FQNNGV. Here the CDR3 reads CASSKGLAGNEQFF. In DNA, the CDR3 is TGTGCCAGCAGCAAGGGACTAGCGGGTAATGAGCAGTTCTTC.

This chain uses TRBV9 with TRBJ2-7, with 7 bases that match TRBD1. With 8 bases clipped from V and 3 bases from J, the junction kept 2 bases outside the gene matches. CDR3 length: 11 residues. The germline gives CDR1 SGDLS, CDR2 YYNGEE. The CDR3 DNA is TGTGCCAGTGGGACAGTCTACGAGCAGTACTTC. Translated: CASGTVYEQYF.

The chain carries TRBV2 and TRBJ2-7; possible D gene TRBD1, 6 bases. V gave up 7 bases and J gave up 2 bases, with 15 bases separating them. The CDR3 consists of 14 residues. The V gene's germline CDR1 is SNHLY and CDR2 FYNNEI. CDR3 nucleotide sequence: TGTGCCAGCACCGCCCCCGACAGGACCTACGAGCAGTACGTC. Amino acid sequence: CASTAPDRTYEQYV.

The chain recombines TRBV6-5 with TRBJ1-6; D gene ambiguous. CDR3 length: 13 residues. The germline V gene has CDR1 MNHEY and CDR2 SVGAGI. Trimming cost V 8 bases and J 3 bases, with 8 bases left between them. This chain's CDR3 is CASSRDYNSPLHF. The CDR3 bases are TGTGCCAGCTCCCGGGACTATAATTCACCCCTCCACTTT.

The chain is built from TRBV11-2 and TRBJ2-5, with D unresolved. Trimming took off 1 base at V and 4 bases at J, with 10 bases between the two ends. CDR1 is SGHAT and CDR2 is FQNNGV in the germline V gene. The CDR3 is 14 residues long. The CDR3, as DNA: TGTGCCAGCAGCTTAGGTTCAGGTCGAGAGACCCAGTACTTC. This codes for CASSLGSGRETQYF.

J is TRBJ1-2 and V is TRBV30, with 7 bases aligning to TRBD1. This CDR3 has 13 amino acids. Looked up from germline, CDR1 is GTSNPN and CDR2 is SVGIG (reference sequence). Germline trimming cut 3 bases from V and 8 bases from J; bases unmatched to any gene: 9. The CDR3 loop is CAWSATGVEGYTF. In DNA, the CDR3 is TGTGCCTGGAGCGCAACAGGGGTGGAAGGCTACACCTTC.

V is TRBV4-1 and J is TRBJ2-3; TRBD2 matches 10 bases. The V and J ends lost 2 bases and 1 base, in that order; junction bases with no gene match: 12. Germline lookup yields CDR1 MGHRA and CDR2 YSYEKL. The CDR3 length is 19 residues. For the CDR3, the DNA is TGCGCCAGCAGCCAAACGGGACTAGCGAATCGAAAGGGCACAGATACGCAGTATTTT. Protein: CASSQTGLANRKGTDTQYF.

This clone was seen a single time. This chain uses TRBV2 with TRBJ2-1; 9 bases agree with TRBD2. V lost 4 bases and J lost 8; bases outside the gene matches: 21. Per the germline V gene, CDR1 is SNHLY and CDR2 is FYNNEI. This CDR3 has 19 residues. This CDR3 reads CASSVNPPRLAGLSHEQFF. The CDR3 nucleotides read TGTGCCAGCAGTGTAAACCCCCCCCGGCTAGCGGGGCTATCCCATGAGCAGTTCTTC.

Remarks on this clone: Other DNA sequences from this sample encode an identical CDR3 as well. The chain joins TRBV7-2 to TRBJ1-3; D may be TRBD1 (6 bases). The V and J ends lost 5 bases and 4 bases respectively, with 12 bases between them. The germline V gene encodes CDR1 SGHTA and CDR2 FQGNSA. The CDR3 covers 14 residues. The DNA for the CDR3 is TGTGCCAGCAGCCTCGGGGGGCCCGGAAACACCATATATTTT. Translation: CASSLGGPGNTIYF.

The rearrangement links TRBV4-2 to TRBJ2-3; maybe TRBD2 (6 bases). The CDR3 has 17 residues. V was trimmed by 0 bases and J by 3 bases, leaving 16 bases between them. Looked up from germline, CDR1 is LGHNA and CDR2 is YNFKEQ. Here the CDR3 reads CASSQEDERLGTDTQYF. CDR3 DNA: TGTGCCAGCAGCCAAGAAGATGAGAGACTAGGGACAGATACGCAGTATTTT.

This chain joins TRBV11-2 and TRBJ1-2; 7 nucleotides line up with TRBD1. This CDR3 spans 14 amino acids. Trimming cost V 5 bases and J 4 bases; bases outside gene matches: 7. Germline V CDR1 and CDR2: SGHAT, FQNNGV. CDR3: CASSLTGYGYGYTF. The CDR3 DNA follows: TGTGCCAGCAGCCTGACAGGGTACGGCTATGGCTACACCTTC. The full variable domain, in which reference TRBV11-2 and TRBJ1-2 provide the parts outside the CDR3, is EAGVAQSPRYKIIEKRQSVAFWCNPISGHATLYWYQQILGQGPKLLIQFQNNGVVDDSQLPKDRFSAERLKGVDSTLKIQPAKLEDSAVYLCASSLTGYGYGYTFGSGTRLTVV.

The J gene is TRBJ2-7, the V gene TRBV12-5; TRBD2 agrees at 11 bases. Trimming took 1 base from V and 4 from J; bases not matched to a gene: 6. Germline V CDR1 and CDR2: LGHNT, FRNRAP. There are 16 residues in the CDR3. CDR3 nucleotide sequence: TGTGCTAGTGGTTTGGAGGGACTAGCGGAAACGTACGAGCAGTACGTC. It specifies CASGLEGLAETYEQYV.

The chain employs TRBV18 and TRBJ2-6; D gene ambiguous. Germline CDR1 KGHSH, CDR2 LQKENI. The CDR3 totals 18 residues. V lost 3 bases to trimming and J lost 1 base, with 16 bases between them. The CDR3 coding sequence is TGTGCCAGCTCACCTCTCCTACCCCGTAATTCTGGGGCCAACGTCCTGACTTTC. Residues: CASSPLLPRNSGANVLTF. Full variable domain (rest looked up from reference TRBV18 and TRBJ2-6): NAGVMQNPRHLVRRRGQEARLRCSPMKGHSHVYWYRQLPEEGLKFMVYLQKENIIDESGMPKERFSAEFPKEGPSILRIQQVVRGDSAAYFCASSPLLPRNSGANVLTFGAGSRLTVL.

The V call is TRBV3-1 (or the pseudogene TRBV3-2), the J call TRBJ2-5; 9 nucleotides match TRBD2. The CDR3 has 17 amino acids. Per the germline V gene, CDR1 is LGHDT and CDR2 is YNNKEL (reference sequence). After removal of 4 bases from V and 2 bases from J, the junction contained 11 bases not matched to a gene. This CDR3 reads CASSRGAGGSIQETQYF. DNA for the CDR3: TGTGCCAGCAGCCGTGGAGCGGGGGGAAGCATTCAAGAGACCCAGTACTTC.

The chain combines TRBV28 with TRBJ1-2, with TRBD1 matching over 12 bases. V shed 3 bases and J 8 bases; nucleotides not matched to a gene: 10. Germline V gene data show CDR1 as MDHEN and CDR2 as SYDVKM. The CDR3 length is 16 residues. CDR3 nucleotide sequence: TGTGCCAGCAGTTTGAGTTTAGGGGGGACAGGGGGCGGCTACACCTTC. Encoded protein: CASSLSLGGTGGGYTF.

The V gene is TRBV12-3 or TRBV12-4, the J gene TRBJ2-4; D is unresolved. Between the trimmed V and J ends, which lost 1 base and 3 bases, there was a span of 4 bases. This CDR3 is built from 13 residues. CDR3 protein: CASSLGDKNIQYF. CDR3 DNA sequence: TGTGCCAGCAGTTTAGGCGACAAAAACATTCAGTACTTC.

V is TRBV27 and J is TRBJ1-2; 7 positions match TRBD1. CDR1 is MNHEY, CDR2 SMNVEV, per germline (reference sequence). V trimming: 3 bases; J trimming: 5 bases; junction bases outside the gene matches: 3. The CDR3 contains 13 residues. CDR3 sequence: CASSLEGAYGYTF. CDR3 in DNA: TGTGCCAGCAGTTTGGAGGGGGCATATGGCTACACCTTC.

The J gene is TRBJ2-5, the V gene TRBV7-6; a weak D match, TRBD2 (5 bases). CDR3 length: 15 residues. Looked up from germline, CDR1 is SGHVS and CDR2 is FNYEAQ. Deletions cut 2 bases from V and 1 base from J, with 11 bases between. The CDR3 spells CASSLSGLGQETQYF. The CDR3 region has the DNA TGTGCCAGCAGCTTATCGGGGTTAGGCCAAGAGACCCAGTACTTC. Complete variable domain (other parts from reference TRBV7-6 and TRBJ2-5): GAGVSQSPRYKVTKRGQDVALRCDPISGHVSLYWYRQALGQGPEFLTYFNYEAQQDKSGLPNDRFSAERPEGSISTLTIQRTEQRDSAMYRCASSLSGLGQETQYFGPGTRLLVL.

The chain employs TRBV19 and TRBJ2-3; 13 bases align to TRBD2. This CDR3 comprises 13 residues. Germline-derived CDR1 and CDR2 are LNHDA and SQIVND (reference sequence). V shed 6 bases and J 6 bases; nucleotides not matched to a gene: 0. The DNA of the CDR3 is TGTGCCAGTAGGACTAGCGGGGGGGATACGCAGTATTTT. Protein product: CASRTSGGDTQYF.

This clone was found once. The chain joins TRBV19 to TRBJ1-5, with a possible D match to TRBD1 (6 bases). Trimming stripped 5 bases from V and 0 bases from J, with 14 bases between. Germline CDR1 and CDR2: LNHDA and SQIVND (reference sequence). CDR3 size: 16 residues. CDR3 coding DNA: TGTGCCAGTAGTTCCGGACAGATGTATAGCAATCAGCCCCAGCATTTT. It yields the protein CASSSGQMYSNQPQHF.

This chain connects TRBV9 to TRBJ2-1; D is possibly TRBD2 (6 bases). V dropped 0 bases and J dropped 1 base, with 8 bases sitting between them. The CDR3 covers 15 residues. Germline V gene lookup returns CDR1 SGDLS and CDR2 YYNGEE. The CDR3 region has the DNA TGTGCCAGCAGCGTAGTCGGGGGATCCTACAATGAGCAGTTCTTC. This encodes CASSVVGGSYNEQFF.

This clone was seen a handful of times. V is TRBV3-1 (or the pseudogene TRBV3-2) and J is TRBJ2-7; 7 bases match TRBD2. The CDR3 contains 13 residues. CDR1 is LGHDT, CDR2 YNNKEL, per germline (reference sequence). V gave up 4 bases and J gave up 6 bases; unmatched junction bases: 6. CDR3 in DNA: TGTGCCAGCAGCCTGACTAGCTTGGGCGAGCAGTACGTC. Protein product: CASSLTSLGEQYV.